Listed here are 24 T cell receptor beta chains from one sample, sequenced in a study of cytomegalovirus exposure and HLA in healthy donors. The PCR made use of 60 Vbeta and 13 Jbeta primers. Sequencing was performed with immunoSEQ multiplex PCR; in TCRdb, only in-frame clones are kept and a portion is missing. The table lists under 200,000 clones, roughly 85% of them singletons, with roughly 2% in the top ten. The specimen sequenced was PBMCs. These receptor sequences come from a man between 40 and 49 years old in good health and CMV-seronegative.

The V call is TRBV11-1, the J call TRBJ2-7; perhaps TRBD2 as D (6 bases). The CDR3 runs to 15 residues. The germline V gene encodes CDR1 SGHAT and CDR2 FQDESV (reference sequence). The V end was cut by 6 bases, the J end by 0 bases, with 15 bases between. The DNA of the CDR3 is TGTGCCAGCAGACGAGGGACTTCCCTCTCCTACGAGCAGTACTTC. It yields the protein CASRRGTSLSYEQYF.

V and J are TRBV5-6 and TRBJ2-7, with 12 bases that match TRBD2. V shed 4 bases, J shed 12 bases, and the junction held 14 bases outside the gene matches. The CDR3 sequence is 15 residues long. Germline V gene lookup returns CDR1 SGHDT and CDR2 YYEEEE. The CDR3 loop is CASSVSPGLAGPTYF. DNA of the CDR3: TGTGCCAGCAGCGTATCGCCGGGACTAGCGGGCCCCACGTACTTC.

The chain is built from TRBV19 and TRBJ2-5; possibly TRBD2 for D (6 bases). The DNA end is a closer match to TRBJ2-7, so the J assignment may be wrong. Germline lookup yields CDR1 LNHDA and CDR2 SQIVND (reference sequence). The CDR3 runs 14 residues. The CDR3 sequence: CASSIASDYYEQYF. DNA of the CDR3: TGTGCCAGTAGTATTGCTAGCGACTACTACGAGCAGTACTTC.

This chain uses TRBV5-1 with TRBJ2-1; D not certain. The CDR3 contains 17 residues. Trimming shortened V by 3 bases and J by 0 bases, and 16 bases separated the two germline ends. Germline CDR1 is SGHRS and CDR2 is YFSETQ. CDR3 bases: TGCGCCAGCAGCTCCCCAGTGGCACCAGGCTCCTACAATGAGCAGTTCTTC. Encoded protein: CASSSPVAPGSYNEQFF.

CDR3 nucleotides: TGTGCCAGCAGTCGGCTAGCGGGAGACATTCAGTACTTC. As protein: CASSRLAGDIQYF. The rearrangement joins TRBV28 to TRBJ2-4; 10 positions match TRBD2. The CDR3 is 13 residues long. CDR1 is MDHEN and CDR2 is SYDVKM in the germline V gene. The J segment lost 8 bases and the V segment lost 5 bases, leaving 3 bases of the junction unmatched.

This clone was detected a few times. CDR3 nucleotide sequence: TGCGCCAGCAACCTAGGGGCAGGGGGCGGCTACACCTTC. The encoded protein is CASNLGAGGGYTF. This sequence joins TRBV5-1 and TRBJ1-2; 8 nucleotides line up with TRBD1. The germline CDR1 and CDR2 sequences are SGHRS and YFSETQ. V was clipped by 6 bases and J by 8 bases; unmatched bases: 9. The CDR3 is 13 amino acids.

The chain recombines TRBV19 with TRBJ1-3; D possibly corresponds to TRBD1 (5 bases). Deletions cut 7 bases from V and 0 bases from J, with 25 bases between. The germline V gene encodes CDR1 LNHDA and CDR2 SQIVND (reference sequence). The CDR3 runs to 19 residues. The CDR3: CASMDGGGARANSGNTIYF. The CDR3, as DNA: TGTGCCAGTATGGATGGCGGAGGGGCTCGCGCTAACTCTGGAAACACCATATATTTT. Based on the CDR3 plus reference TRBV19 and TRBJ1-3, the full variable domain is DGGITQSPKYLFRKEGQNVTLSCEQNLNHDAMYWYRQDPGQGLRLIYYSQIVNDFQKGDIAEGYSVSREKKESFPLTVTSAQKNPTAFYLCASMDGGGARANSGNTIYFGEGSWLTVV.

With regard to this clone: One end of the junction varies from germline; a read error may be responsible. The CDR3 DNA reads as TGTGCCAGCAGCCGAACGGGACAAAACCTTGACTTC. This gives the protein CASSRTGQNLDF. J is TRBJ2-5 and V is TRBV7-2, with D possibly TRBD1 on 6 matching bases. The CDR3 runs to 12 residues. Germline CDR1 is SGHTA and CDR2 is FQGNSA.

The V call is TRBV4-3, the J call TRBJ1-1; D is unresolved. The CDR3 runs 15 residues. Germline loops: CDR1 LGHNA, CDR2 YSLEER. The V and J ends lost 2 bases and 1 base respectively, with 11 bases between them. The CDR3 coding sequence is TGCGCCAGCAGCCAATCGTATCCCGGGAACACTGAAGCTTTCTTT. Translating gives CASSQSYPGNTEAFF.

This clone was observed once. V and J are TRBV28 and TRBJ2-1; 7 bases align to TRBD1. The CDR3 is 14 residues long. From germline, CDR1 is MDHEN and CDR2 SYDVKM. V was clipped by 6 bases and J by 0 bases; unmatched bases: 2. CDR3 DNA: TGTGCCAGCAGAGGACAGGCCTCCTACAATGAGCAGTTCTTC. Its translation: CASRGQASYNEQFF.

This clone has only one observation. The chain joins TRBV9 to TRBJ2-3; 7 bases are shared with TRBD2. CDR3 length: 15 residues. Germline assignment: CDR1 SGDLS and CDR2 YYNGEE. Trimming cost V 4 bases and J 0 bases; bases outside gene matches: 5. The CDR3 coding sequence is TGTGCCAGCAGCAAGGGACTAAGTAGCACAGATACGCAGTATTTT. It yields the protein CASSKGLSSTDTQYF.

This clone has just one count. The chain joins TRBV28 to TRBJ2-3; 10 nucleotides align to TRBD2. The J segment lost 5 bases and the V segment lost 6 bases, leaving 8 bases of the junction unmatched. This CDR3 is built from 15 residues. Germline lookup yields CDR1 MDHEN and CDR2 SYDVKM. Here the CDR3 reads CASSPNGLAVDTQYF. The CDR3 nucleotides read TGTGCCAGCAGCCCGAATGGACTAGCGGTAGATACGCAGTATTTT.

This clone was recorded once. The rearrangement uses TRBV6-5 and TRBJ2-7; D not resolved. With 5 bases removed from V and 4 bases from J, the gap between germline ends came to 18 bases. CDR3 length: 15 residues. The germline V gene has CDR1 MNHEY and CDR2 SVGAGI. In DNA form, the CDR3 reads TGTGCCAGCAGTCATCTGCGCGGCGCATCTTACGAGCAGTACTTC. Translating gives CASSHLRGASYEQYF.

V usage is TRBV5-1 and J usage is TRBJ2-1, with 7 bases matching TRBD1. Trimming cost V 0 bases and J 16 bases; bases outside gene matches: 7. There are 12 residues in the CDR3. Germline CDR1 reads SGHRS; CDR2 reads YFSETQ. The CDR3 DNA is TGCGCCAGCAGCTTGGACAGGGGACAAAGATTCTTC. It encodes CASSLDRGQRFF.

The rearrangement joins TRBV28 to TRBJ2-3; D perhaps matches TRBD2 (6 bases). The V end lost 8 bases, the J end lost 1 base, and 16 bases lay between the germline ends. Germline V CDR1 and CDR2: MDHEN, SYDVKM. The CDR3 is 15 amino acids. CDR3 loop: CASEDLAKGTDTQYF. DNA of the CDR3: TGTGCCAGCGAGGATCTAGCGAAAGGCACAGATACGCAGTATTTT.

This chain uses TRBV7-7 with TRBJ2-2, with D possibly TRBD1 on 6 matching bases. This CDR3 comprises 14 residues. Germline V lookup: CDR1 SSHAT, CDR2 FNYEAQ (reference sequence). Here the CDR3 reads CASSPGQYTGELFF. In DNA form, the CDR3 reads TGTGCTAGCTCACCCGGACAGTACACCGGGGAGCTGTTTTTT.

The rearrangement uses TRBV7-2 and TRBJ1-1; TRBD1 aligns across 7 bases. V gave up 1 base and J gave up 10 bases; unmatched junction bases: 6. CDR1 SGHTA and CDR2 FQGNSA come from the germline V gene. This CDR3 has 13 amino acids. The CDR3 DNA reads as TGTGCCAGCAGCTTAGGGGGGTCAGGGGGAGCTTTCTTT. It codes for CASSLGGSGGAFF.

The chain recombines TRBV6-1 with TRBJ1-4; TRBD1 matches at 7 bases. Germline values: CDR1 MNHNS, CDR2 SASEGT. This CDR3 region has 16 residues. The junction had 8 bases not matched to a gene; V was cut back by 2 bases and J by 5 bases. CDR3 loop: CASSESRTGSNEKLFF. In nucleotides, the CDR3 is TGTGCCAGCAGTGAATCCCGGACAGGATCAAATGAAAAACTGTTTTTT.

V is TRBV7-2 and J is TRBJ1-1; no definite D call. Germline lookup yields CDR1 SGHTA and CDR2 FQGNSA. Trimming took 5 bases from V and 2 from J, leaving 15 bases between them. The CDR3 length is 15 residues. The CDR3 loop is CASSVSGQFNTEAFF. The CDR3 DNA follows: TGTGCCAGCAGCGTAAGTGGGCAGTTTAACACTGAAGCTTTCTTT.

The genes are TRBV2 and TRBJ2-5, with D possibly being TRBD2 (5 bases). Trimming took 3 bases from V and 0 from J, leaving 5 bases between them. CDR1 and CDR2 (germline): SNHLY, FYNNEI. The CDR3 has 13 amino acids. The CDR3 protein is CASSEDYQETQYF. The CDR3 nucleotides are TGTGCCAGCAGTGAGGACTACCAAGAGACCCAGTACTTC.

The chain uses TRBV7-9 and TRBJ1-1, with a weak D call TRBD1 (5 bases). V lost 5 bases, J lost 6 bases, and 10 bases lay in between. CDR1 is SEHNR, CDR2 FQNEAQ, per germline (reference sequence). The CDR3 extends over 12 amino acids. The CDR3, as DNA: TGTGCCAGCAGCGACAGTTGGGCTGAAGCTTTCTTT. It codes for CASSDSWAEAFF.

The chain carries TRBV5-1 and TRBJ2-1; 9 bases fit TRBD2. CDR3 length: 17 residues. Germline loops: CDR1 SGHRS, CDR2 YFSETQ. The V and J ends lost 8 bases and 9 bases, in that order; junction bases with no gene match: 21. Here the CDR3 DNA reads TGCGCCAGTTCCATTCAGGCCGGGACTAGCCTTTTAAGTGAGCAGTTCTTC. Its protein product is CASSIQAGTSLLSEQFF.

The CDR3 DNA reads as TGTGCCAGCAGCCTGGCCGGGGTTAGGGATAGCAATCAGCCCCAGCATTTT. Translated, it gives CASSLAGVRDSNQPQHF. The V gene is TRBV5-5, the J gene TRBJ1-5, with D hard to call. The germline V gene encodes CDR1 SGHKS and CDR2 YYEKEE (reference sequence). V gave up 4 bases and J gave up 0 bases, with 17 bases separating them. The CDR3 contains 17 residues.

CDR3 nucleotides: TGTGCCAGCAGCCCCTTCGCGGGGGACATAGGTGCGGGGGGCTACACCTTC. Translated: CASSPFAGDIGAGGYTF. The V and J genes are TRBV28 and TRBJ1-2, with a tentative D call TRBD1 (6 bases). The V end was cut by 6 bases, the J end by 8 bases, with 28 bases between. This CDR3 is built from 17 residues. The germline gives CDR1 MDHEN, CDR2 SYDVKM.